This T cell receptor beta chain was identified in a study of regulatory T cells in long-lasting Graves disease. Study details: Positive TSH receptor antibodies alongside over 5 years of antithyroid drugs were what marked Graves' disease as persistent.

Time point meaning: persistent/refractory GD, antithyroid drugs over 5 years with positive TRAb. PBMC-derived RNA was used for the TCR library. Graves' disease diagnosis was established per American Thyroid Association guidelines. A volume of 7 to 9.5 milliliters of peripheral blood was collected in EDTA tubes. Assembly of TCR beta libraries relied on iRepertoire HTBI primers together with Arm-PCR of CDR3 regions. One entry per CDR3 protein, called by TCRdb with MiXCR from the multiplex PCR reads. The sample consists of roughly 500,000 distinct CDR3 sequences, 20% to 25% of them appearing once. Looked up from germline, CDR1 is MDHEN and CDR2 is SYDVKM. V gave up 8 bases and J gave up 6 bases; unmatched junction bases: 12. The CDR3 spans 14 residues. This clonotype came up many times. What it binds is unknown. The study, taken as a whole, reports: The study found persistent patients shared more public clonotypes (roughly 3,000) than new patients (around 870).

This chain connects TRBV28 to TRBJ2-7; 8 nucleotides align to TRBD2. This TCR was recovered from a female donor with Graves disease. Sequences were derived from peripheral blood mononuclear cells (PBMCs), sampled when the disease was refractory, from a patient treated with antithyroid drugs. CDR3 residues: CASSPGGAWVEQYF. DNA of the CDR3: TGTGCCAGCTCCCCGGGGGGGGCATGGGTCGAGCAGTACTTC.